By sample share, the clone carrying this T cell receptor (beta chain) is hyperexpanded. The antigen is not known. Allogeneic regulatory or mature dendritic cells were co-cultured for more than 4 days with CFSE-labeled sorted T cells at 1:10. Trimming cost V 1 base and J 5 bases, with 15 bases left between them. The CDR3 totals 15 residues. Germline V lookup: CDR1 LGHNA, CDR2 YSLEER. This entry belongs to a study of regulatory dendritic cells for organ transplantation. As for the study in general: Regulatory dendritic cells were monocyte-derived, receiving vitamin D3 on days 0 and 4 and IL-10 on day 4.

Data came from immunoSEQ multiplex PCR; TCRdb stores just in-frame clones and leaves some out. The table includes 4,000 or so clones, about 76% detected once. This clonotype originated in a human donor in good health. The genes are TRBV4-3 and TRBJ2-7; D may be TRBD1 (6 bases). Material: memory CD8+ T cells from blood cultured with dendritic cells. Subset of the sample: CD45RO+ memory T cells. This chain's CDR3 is CASSQVGAGEHEQYF. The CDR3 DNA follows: TGCGCCAGCAGCCAAGTAGGAGCAGGGGAACACGAGCAGTACTTC.